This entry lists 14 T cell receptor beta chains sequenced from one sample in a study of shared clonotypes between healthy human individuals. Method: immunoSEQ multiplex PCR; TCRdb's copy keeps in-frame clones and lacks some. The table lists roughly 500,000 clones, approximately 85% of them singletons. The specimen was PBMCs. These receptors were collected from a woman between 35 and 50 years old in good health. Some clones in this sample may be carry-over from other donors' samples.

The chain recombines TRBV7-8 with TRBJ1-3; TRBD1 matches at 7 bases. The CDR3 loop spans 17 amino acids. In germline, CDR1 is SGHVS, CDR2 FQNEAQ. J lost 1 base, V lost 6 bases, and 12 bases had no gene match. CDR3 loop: CASRDPPGQRSGNTIYF. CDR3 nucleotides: TGTGCCAGCAGAGACCCACCGGGACAGCGTTCTGGAAACACCATATATTTT.

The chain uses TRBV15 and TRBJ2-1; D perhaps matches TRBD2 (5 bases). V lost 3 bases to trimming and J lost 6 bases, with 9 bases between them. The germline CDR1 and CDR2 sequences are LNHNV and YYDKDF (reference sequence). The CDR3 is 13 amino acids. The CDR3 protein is CATSRATSNEQFF. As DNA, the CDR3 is TGTGCCACCAGCAGGGCCACTAGCAATGAGCAGTTCTTC.

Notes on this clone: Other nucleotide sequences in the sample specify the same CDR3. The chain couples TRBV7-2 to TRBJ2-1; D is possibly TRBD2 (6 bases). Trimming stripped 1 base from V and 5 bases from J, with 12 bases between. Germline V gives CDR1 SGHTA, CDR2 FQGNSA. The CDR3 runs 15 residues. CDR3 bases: TGTGCCAGCAGCTTAGACCCGGGACTCCACAATGAGCAGTTCTTC. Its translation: CASSLDPGLHNEQFF.

The CDR3 sequence is CASSPVGTGGFTEAFF. CDR3 nucleotides: TGTGCCAGCAGCCCAGTAGGGACAGGGGGTTTTACTGAAGCTTTCTTT. The chain has TRBV7-9 and TRBJ1-1, with 11 nucleotides matching TRBD1. Germline CDR1 and CDR2: SEHNR and FQNEAQ (reference sequence). V was clipped by 5 bases and J by 5 bases; unmatched bases: 10. The length of the CDR3 is 16 residues.

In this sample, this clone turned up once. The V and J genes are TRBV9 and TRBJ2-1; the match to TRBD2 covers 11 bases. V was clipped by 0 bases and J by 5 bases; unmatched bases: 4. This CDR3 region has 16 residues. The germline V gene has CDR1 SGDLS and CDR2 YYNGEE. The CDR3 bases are TGTGCCAGCAGCGTAGACCCGGGACTAGCGGACAATGAGCAGTTCTTC. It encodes CASSVDPGLADNEQFF.

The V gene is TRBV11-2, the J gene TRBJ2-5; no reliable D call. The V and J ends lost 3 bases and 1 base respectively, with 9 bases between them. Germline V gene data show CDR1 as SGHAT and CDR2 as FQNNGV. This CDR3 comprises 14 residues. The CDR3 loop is CASSFNGVQETQYF. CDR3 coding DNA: TGTGCCAGCAGCTTTAATGGAGTCCAAGAGACCCAGTACTTC. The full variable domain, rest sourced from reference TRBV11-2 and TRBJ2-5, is EAGVAQSPRYKIIEKRQSVAFWCNPISGHATLYWYQQILGQGPKLLIQFQNNGVVDDSQLPKDRFSAERLKGVDSTLKIQPAKLEDSAVYLCASSFNGVQETQYFGPGTRLLVL.

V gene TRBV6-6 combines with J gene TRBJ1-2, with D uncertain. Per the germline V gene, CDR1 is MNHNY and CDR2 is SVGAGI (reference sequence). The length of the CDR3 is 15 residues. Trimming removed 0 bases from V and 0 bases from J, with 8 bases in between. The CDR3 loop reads CASSYSGRANYGYTF. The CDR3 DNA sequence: TGTGCCAGCAGTTACTCGGGCAGAGCTAACTATGGCTACACCTTC.

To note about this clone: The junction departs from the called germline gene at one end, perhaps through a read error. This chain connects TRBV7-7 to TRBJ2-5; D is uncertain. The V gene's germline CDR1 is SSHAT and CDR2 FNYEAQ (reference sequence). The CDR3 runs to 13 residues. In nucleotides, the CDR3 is TGTGCTAGCAGCTTAGACGCCCAAGAGACCCAGTACTTC. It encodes CASSLDAQETQYF.

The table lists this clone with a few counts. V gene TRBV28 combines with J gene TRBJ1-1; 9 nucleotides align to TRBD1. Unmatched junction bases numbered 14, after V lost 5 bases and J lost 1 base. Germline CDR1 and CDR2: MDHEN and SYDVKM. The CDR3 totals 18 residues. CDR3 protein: CASSLRGNRGRGNTEAFF. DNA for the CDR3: TGTGCCAGCAGTCTGAGGGGGAACAGGGGGCGCGGGAACACTGAAGCTTTCTTT.

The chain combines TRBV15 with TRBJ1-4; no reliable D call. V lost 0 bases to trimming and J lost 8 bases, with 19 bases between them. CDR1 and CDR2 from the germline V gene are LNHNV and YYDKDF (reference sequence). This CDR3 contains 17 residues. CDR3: CATSRDGLGLYGEKLFF. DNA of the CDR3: TGTGCCACCAGCAGAGACGGCTTAGGGTTATACGGGGAAAAACTGTTTTTT.

DNA for the CDR3: TGTGCCAGCAGATACCGGACAGGGGAAGCTTTCTTT. Translating it yields CASRYRTGEAFF. The V gene is TRBV11-2, the J gene TRBJ1-1, with 8 bases matching TRBD1. The CDR3 is 12 amino acids. V lost 6 bases, J lost 8 bases, and 5 bases stayed unmatched. Germline V gene data show CDR1 as SGHAT and CDR2 as FQNNGV.

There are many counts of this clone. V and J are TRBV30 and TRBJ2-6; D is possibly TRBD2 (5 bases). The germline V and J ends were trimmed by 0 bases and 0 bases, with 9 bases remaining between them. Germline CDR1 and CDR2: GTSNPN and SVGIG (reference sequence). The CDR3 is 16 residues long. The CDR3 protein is CAWSVTGFSGANVLTF. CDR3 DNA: TGTGCCTGGAGTGTTACGGGGTTCTCTGGGGCCAACGTCCTGACTTTC. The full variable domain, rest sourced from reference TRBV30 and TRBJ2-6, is SQTIHQWPATLVQPVGSPLSLECTVEGTSNPNLYWYRQAAGRGLQLLFYSVGIGQISSEVPQNLSASRPQDRQFILSSKKLLLSDSGFYLCAWSVTGFSGANVLTFGAGSRLTVL.

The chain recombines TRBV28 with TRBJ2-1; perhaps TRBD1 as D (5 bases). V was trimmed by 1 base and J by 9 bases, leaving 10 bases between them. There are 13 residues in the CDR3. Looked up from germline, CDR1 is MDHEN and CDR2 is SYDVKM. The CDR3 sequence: CASSLSGFGEQFF. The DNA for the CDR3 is TGTGCCAGCAGTTTATCAGGGTTCGGTGAGCAGTTCTTC.

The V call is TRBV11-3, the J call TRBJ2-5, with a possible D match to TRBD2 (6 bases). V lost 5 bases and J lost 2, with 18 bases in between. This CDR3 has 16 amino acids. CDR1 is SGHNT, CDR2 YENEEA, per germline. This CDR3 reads CASSPGTPETQETQYF. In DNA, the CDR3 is TGTGCCAGCAGCCCGGGGACTCCAGAGACACAAGAGACCCAGTACTTC.